This TCR beta chain was obtained from a study of T cell responses to AZD1222 COVID-19 vaccine. General study points: It was only after the peak T cell response that any repertoires were sampled. Donors were largely white British and mainly female; clonal diversity was possibly underestimated. Nearly half of spike-specific TCRs reportedly target unmutated variant regions.

The length of the CDR3 is 11 residues. Trimming took off 8 bases at V and 7 bases at J, with 9 bases between the two ends. Germline V gene lookup returns CDR1 SGHAT and CDR2 FQNNGV. Libraries were prepared by immunoSEQ multiplex PCR; TCRdb keeps only in-frame clonotypes and omits some of them. The table includes about 42,000 clones, over 80% detected once. The study pooled second doses at about 4 or about 12 weeks. Comments on this clone: Its specificity is unknown.

This rearrangement joins TRBV11-2 to TRBJ2-1; D call uncertain. The receptor was derived from an adult who received the AZD1222 COVID-19 vaccine. The sequencing used peripheral blood, collected 28 days after the second AZD1222 dose. The CDR3 nucleotides are TGTGCCAGCGAGAACTTTAATGAGCAGTTCTTC. Translation gives CASENFNEQFF.